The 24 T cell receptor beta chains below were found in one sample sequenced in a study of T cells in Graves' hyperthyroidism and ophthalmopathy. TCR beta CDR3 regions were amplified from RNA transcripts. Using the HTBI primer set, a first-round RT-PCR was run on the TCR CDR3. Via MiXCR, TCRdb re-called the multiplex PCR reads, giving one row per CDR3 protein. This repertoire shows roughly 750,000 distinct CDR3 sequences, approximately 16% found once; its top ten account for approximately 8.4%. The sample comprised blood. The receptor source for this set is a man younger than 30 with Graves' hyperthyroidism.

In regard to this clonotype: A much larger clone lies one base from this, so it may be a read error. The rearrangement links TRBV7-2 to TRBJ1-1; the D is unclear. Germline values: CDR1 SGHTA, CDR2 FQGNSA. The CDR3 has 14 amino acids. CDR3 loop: CASNLHPLNTEAFF. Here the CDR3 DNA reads TGTGCCAGCAACTTACACCCTCTGAACACTGAAGCTTTCTTT.

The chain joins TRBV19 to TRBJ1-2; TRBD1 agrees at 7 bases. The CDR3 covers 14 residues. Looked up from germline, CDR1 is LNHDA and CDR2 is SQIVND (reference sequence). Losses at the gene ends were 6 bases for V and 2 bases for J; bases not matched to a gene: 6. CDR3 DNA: TGTGCCAGTAGGACCAGGACAGGCAACTATGGCTACACCTTC. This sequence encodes CASRTRTGNYGYTF.

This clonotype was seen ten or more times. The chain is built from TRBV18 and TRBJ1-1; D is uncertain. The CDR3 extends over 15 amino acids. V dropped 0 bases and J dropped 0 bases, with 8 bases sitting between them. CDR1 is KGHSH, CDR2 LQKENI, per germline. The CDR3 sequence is CASSPPMPMNTEAFF. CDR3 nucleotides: TGTGCCAGCTCACCACCGATGCCCATGAACACTGAAGCTTTCTTT.

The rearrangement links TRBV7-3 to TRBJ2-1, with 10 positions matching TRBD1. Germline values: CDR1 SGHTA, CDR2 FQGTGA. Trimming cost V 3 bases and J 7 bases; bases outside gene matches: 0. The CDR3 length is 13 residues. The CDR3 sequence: CASSLGQGNEQFF. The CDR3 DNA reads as TGTGCCAGCAGCTTGGGACAGGGGAATGAGCAGTTCTTC.

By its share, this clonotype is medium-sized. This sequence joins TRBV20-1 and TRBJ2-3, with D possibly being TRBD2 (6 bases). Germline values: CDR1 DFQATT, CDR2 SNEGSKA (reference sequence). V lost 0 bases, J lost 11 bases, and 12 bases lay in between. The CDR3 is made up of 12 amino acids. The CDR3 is CSAREREAEQYF. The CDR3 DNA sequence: TGCAGTGCTAGAGAGAGGGAGGCCGAGCAGTATTTT.

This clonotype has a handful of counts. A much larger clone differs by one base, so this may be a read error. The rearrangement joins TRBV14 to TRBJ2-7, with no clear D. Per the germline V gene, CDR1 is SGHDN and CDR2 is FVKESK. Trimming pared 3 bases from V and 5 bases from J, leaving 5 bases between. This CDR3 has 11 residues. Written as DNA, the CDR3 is TGTGCCAGCAGCCATTACCACGAGCAGTACTTC. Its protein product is CASSHYHEQYF.

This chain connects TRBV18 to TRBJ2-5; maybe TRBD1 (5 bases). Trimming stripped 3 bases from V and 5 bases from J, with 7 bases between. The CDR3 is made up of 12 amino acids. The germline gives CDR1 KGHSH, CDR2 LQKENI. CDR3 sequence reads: CASSPTEETQYF. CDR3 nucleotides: TGTGCCAGCTCACCGACAGAGGAGACCCAGTACTTC.

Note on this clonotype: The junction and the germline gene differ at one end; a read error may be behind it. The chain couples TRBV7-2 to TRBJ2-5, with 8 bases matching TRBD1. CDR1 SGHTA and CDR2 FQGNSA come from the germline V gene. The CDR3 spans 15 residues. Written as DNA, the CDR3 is TGTGCCACCAGCTGGAGACAGGGGATATCGGAGACCCAGTACTTC. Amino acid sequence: CATSWRQGISETQYF.

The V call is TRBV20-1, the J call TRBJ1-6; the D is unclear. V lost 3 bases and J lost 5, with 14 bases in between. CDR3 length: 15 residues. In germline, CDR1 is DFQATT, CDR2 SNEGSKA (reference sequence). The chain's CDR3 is CSASFEDVNNSPLHF. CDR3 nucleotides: TGCAGTGCTAGTTTTGAAGATGTAAATAATTCACCCCTCCACTTT.

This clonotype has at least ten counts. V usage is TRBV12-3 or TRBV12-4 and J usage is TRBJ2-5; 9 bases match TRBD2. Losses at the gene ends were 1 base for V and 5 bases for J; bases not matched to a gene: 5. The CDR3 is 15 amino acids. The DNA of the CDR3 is TGTGCCAGCAGTTTAGTAGCGGGAGTTGCGGAGACCCAGTACTTC. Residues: CASSLVAGVAETQYF.

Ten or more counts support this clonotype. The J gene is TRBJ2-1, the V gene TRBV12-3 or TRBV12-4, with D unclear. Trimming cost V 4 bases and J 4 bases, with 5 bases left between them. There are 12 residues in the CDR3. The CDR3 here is CASSYLYNEQFF. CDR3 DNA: TGTGCCAGCAGTTACCTGTACAATGAGCAGTTCTTC.

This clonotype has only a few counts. The chain's CDR3 is CASSWGDNYEQYF. The CDR3, as DNA: TGTGCCAGCAGCTGGGGGGACAACTACGAGCAGTACTTC. The chain has TRBV5-5 and TRBJ2-7; perhaps D is TRBD1 or TRBD2 (6 bases each). V gave up 3 bases and J gave up 3 bases, with 10 bases separating them. CDR1 SGHKS and CDR2 YYEKEE come from the germline V gene (reference sequence). This CDR3 is 13 amino acids long. The full variable domain, in which reference TRBV5-5 and TRBJ2-7 provide the parts outside the CDR3, is DAGVTQSPTHLIKTRGQQVTLRCSPISGHKSVSWYQQVLGQGPQFIFQYYEKEERGRGNFPDRFSARQFPNYSSELNVNALLLGDSALYLCASSWGDNYEQYFGPGTRLTVT.

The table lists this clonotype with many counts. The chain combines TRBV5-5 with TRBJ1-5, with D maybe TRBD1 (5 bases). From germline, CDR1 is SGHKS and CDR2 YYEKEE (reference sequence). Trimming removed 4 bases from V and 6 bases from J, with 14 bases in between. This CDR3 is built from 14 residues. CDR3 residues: CASSPGGSGQPQHF. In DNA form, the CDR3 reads TGTGCCAGCAGCCCGGGGGGGTCCGGTCAGCCCCAGCATTTT. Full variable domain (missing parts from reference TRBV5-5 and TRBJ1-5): DAGVTQSPTHLIKTRGQQVTLRCSPISGHKSVSWYQQVLGQGPQFIFQYYEKEERGRGNFPDRFSARQFPNYSSELNVNALLLGDSALYLCASSPGGSGQPQHFGDGTRLSIL.

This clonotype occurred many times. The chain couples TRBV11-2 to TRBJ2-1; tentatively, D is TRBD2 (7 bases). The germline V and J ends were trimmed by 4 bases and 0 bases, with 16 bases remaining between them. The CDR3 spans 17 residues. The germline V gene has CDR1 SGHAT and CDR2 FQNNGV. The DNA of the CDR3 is TGTGCCAGCAGCTCGGGGGGCCGCGTCGCCTCCTACAATGAGCAGTTCTTC. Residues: CASSSGGRVASYNEQFF.

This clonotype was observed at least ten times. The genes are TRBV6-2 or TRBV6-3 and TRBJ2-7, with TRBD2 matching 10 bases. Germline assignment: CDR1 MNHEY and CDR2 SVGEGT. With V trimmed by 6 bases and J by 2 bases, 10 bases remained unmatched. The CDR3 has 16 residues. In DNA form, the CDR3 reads TGTGCCAGCAGCCCCCGGACTAGCGGATATGCCTACGAGCAGTACTTC. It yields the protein CASSPRTSGYAYEQYF.

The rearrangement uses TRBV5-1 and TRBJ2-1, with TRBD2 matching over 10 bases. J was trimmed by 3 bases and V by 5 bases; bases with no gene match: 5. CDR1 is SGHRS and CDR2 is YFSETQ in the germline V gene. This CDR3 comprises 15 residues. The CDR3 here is CASRNSGGFYNEQFF. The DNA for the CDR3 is TGCGCCAGCAGAAATAGCGGGGGGTTCTACAATGAGCAGTTCTTC.

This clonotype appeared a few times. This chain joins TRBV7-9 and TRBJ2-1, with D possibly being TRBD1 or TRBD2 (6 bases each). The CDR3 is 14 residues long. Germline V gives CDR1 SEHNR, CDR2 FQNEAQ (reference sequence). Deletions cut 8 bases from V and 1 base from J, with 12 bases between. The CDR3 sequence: CASEQGGSYNEQFF. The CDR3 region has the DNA TGTGCCAGCGAACAAGGGGGGTCCTACAATGAGCAGTTCTTC.

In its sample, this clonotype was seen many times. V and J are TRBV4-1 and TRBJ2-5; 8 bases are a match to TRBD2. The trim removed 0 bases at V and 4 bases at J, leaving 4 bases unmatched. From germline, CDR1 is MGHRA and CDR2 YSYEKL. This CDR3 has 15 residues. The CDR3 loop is CASSQDPSGRETQYF. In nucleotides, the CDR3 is TGCGCCAGCAGCCAAGATCCGAGCGGGAGAGAGACCCAGTACTTC.

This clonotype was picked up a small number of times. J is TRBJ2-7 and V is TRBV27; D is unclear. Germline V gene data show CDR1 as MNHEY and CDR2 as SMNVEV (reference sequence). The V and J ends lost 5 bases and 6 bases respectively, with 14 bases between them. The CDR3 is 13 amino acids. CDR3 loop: CASSPIPPSEQYF. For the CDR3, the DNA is TGTGCCAGCAGTCCGATCCCGCCAAGCGAGCAGTACTTC.

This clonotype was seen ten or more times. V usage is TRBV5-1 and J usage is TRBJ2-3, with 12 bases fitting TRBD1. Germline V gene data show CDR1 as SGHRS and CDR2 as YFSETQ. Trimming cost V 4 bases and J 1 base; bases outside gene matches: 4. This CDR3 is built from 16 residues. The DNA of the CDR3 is TGCGCCAGCAGCGGAGGGACAGGGGGCGGCACAGATACGCAGTATTTT. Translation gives CASSGGTGGGTDTQYF.

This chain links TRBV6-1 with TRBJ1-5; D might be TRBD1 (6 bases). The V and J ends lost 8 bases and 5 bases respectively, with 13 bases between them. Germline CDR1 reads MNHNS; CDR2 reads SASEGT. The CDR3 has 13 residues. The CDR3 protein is CASGLQGDQPQHF. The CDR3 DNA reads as TGTGCCAGCGGGTTACAGGGTGATCAGCCCCAGCATTTT.

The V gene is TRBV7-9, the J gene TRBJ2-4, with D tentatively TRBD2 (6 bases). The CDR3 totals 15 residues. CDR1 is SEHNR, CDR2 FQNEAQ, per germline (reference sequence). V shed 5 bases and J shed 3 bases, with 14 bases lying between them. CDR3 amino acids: CASSPGGGNKNIQYF. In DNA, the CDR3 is TGTGCCAGCAGCCCCGGTGGGGGGAACAAAAACATTCAGTACTTC.

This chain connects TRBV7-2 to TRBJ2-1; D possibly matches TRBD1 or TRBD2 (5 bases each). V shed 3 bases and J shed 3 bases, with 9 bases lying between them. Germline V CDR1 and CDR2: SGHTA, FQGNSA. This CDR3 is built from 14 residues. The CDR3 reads CASSFWDGYNEQFF. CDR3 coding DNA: TGTGCCAGCAGCTTCTGGGACGGCTACAATGAGCAGTTCTTC.

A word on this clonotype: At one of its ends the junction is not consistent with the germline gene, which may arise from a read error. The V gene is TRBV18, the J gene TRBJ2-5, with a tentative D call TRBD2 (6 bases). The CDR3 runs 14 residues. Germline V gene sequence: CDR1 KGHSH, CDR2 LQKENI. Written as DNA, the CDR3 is TGTACCAGCTCACCCCCGACTAGATCAGAGACCCAGTGCTTC. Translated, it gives CTSSPPTRSETQCF.